These T cell receptor beta chains were read from a single sample in a study of blood T cell repertoires in COVID-19. The protocol was immunoSEQ multiplex PCR, while the TCRdb copy is restricted to in-frame clones and leaves out a portion. The sample holds about 150,000 clones; more than 75% are singletons and the top ten take about 6.5%. Material for sequencing was peripheral blood. These receptors all come from a man older than 75 with acute or convalescent COVID-19. Both conserved end residues are part of each CDR3. D genes are given only for firm matches. The size entry is marked missing in some rows and otherwise reads once, few, many or a size class.

j_gene	abundance	v_gene	d_gene	CDR3nt	CDR3aa
TRBJ2-7	few	TRBV11-3	TRBD2	TGTGCCAGCAGCCGGGGGGGAGACGAGCAGTACTTC	CASSRGGDEQYF
TRBJ2-3	.	TRBV7-2	TRBD2	TGTGCCAGCAGCTTAACTGGGACTAGCGGGTCCAAGAGGGGAGATACGCAGTATTTT	CASSLTGTSGSKRGDTQYF
TRBJ1-6	once	TRBV6-5	.	TGTGCCAGCAGTTGGGGGCTAATTCGACCCCTCCACTTT	CASSWGLIRPLHF
TRBJ2-5	.	TRBV19	TRBD2	TGTGCCAGTACCCCCTCGTGGCGGGGGGTGGTTAAAGAGACCCAGTACTTC	CASTPSWRGVVKETQYF
TRBJ1-1	.	TRBV6-5	.	TGTGCCAGCAGTTATCCTTGGCGGGGGGTGAACACTGAAGCTTTCTTT	CASSYPWRGVNTEAFF
TRBJ2-1	.	TRBV30	.	TGTGCCTGGAGTGTAGGGGCCTACAATGAGCAGTTCTTC	CAWSVGAYNEQFF
TRBJ1-1	.	TRBV3-1/TRBV3-2	.	TGTGCCAGCAGCCAAGGACCAGGTATTGAAGCTTTCTTT	CASSQGPGIEAFF
TRBJ2-1	few	TRBV4-1	TRBD2	TGCGCCAGCAGCCGGGTAGCGGGGGGGTCCTACAATGAGCAGTTCTTC	CASSRVAGGSYNEQFF
TRBJ1-4	.	TRBV3-1/TRBV3-2	TRBD1	TGTGCCAGCAGCCAAGGGGGGACAGGGGCTAATGAAAAACTGTTTTTT	CASSQGGTGANEKLFF
TRBJ1-2	.	TRBV7-9	.	TGTGCCAGCAGCTTTACTCCCTATGGCTACACCTTC	CASSFTPYGYTF
TRBJ2-1	once	TRBV7-3	TRBD2	TGTGCCAGCAGCTTAACAGGCCTAGCGGGGGCCAATGAGCAGTTCTTC	CASSLTGLAGANEQFF
TRBJ2-3	.	TRBV7-9	.	TGTGCCAGCACCCTTAGAGGGGGTATAGATACGCAGTATTTT	CASTLRGGIDTQYF
TRBJ2-7	few	TRBV19	.	TGTGCCAGTACGTCCGCTCCGGGACTGAACTACGAGCAGTACTTC	CASTSAPGLNYEQYF
TRBJ1-2	few	TRBV3-1/TRBV3-2	.	TGTGCCAGCAGCCAAGTCTCCCTCCATGGCTACACCTTC	CASSQVSLHGYTF
TRBJ2-1	.	TRBV9	TRBD2	TGTGCCAGCAGCGCCCGGCCTAGCGGGGCCTACAATGAGCAGTTCTTC	CASSARPSGAYNEQFF
TRBJ2-2	.	TRBV5-1	TRBD1	TGCGCCAGCAGCTTGGGCAGGGGGTACACCGGGGAGCTGTTTTTT	CASSLGRGYTGELFF
TRBJ2-3	.	TRBV15	.	TGTGCCACCAGCAGAGATTTTGGGTTAGCGGAGAGCACAGATACGCAGTATTTT	CATSRDFGLAESTDTQYF
TRBJ1-2	.	TRBV28	.	TGTGCCCACACCTCCCCGGGTAATGGCTACACCTTC	CAHTSPGNGYTF
TRBJ1-6	.	TRBV9	TRBD1	TGTGCCAGCAGCGTAGAGCCTGGGGGGGACAGGGGCGGTTCACCCCTCCACTTT	CASSVEPGGDRGGSPLHF
TRBJ2-7	once	TRBV18	TRBD2	TGTGCCAGTGGAGGCCCCCTACCCGGGGGGGAGCAGTACTTC	CASGGPLPGGEQYF
TRBJ2-1	.	TRBV3-1/TRBV3-2	TRBD2	TGTGCCAGCAGAGCGAGCGGGAGGCAATACAATGAGCAGTTCTTC	CASRASGRQYNEQFF
TRBJ1-1	.	TRBV29-1	TRBD1	TGCAGCGTGGTCAGGGGGACCGGCCTGAACACTGAAGCTTTCTTT	CSVVRGTGLNTEAFF
TRBJ2-1	.	TRBV5-1	.	TGCGCCAGCAGCCCGGGGGGCAACTCCTACAATGAGCAGTTCTTC	CASSPGGNSYNEQFF
TRBJ1-1	.	TRBV4-2	.	TGTGCCAGCAGCGCGGAGATGATAACTGAAGCTTTCTTT	CASSAEMITEAFF
TRBJ2-5	.	TRBV28	TRBD1	TGTGCCAGCAGTCTAACAGGGGGCACCCGTGAGACCCAGTACTTC	CASSLTGGTRETQYF
TRBJ2-3	.	TRBV5-4	.	TGTGCCAGCAGCTTGGCTGGGGGGACGCAGTATTTT	CASSLAGGTQYF
TRBJ2-7	.	TRBV6-2/TRBV6-3	.	TGTGCCAGCAGTCGAAATGGCCCGGGGGAGCAGTACTTC	CASSRNGPGEQYF
TRBJ1-2	.	TRBV7-3	TRBD1	TGTGCCAGCAGCCGGAGACAGGGGGGAGGCTACACCTTC	CASSRRQGGGYTF
TRBJ2-6	.	TRBV3-1/TRBV3-2	.	TGTGCCAGCAGCCAAGGCGGGAACGGGGCCAACGTCCTGACTTTC	CASSQGGNGANVLTF